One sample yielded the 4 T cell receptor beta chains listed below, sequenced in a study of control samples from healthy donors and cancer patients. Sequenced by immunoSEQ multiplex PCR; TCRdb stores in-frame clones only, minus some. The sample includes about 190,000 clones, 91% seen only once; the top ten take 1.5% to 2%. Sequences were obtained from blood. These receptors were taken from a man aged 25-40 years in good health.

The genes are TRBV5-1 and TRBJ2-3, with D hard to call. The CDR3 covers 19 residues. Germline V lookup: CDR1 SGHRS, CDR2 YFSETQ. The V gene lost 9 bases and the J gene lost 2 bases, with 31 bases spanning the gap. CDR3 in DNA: TGCGCCACCCCACTGGGCGGCCATAGGGCCCCCTTATACACAGATACGCAGTATTTT. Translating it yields CATPLGGHRAPLYTDTQYF.

Here the CDR3 reads CASSLVGEKLFF. The CDR3 DNA reads TGTGCCAGCAGCTTAGTTGGGGAAAAACTGTTTTTT. The rearrangement links TRBV13 to TRBJ1-4; the D is unclear. Trimming took off 1 base at V and 8 bases at J, with 5 bases between the two ends. The germline V gene has CDR1 PRHDT and CDR2 FYEKMQ (reference sequence). The CDR3 sequence is 12 residues long.

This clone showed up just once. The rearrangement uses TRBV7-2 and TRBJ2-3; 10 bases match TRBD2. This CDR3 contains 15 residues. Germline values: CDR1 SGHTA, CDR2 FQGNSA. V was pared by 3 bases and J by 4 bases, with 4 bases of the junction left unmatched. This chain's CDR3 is CASSLSGGASDTQYF. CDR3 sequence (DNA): TGTGCCAGCAGCTTGAGCGGGGGGGCGTCAGATACGCAGTATTTT.

CDR3 protein: CASSLTGNLDTQYF. CDR3 coding DNA: TGTGCCAGCAGCTTGACTGGGAACCTAGATACGCAGTATTTT. The rearrangement links TRBV13 to TRBJ2-3; D gene ambiguous. The CDR3 extends over 14 amino acids. V was clipped by 3 bases and J by 5 bases, with 12 bases between them. CDR1 and CDR2 from the germline V gene are PRHDT and FYEKMQ (reference sequence).